This TCR beta chain originates from a study of cytomegalovirus exposure and HLA in healthy donors. Study-wide points: An apparent linkage of common viral pathogens to several of the most significant clusters emerged in a later analysis. A later analysis associated 16,951 TCR beta sequences with HLA alleles at a 0.05 false discovery rate. Rare sequences made up most TCRs, while some public TCRs were found in many donors.

Healthy bone marrow donors supplied every sample. As for this clone: Its specificity is unknown.

PCR was performed using 60 Vbeta and 13 Jbeta primers. Data came from immunoSEQ multiplex PCR; TCRdb stores just in-frame clones and leaves some out. Found here are 200,000 to 300,000 clones, around 76% of them singletons; the top ten hold 5% to 6.5%. Germline V gene sequence: CDR1 SGHRS, CDR2 YFSETQ. The ends lost 4 bases at V and 4 bases at J; junction bases unmatched: 3. This CDR3 spans 14 amino acids. The chain couples TRBV5-1 to TRBJ1-1; 11 bases fit TRBD1. The sequence was obtained from a woman aged 40 to 55 in good health and CMV-seropositive. What was sequenced was PBMCs. CDR3 loop: CASSMGQGVTEAFF. CDR3 sequence (DNA): TGCGCCAGCAGCATGGGACAGGGGGTCACTGAAGCTTTCTTT.